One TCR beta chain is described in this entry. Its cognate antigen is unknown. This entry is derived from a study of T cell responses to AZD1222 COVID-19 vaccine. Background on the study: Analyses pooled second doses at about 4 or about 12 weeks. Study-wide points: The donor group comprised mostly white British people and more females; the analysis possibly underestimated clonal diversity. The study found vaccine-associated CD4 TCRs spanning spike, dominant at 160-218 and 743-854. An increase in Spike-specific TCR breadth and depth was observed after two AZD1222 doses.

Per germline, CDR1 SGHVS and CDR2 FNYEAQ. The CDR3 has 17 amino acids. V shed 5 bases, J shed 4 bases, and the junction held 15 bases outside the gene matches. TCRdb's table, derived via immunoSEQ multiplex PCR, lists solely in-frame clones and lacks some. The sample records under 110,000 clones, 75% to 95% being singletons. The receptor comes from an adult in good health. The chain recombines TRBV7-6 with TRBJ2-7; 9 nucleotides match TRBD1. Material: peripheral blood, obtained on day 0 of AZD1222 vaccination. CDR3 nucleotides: TGTGCCAGCAGCCCGAAGTCGGCCGGGACAGGGACATACGAGCAGTACTTC. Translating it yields CASSPKSAGTGTYEQYF.